This TCR beta chain was identified in a study of cytomegalovirus exposure and HLA in healthy donors. Study conclusions and caveats: Generally TCR sequences proved uncommon, though certain public TCRs appeared in numerous donors. For cytomegalovirus status, the classifier reportedly gave diagnoses with high specificity and sensitivity. In vitro confirmation showed a few CMV-associated chains to be CMV antigen specific. One later analysis, an examination of the roughly 130 validation repertoires, found that first-cohort TCR clusters tended to co-occur in them.

CDR1 and CDR2 (germline): LGHNA, YSLEER. V shed 1 base, J shed 1 base, and the junction held 13 bases outside the gene matches. There are 19 residues in the CDR3. Profiling relied on immunoSEQ multiplex PCR, and the TCRdb table lists in-frame clones only, not all of them. The sample yields 68,000 or so clones, about 90% seen once. The table lists this clone with a count of one. Its specificity is unknown. The specimen was PBMCs. This clonotype was sampled from a man aged 18 to 30 in good health and CMV-seronegative. The genes are TRBV4-3 and TRBJ2-1; 7 bases fit TRBD2. The DNA for the CDR3 is TGCGCCAGCAGCCAAGTGTTTGGCCTAGCGGTTTATTCCTACAATGAGCAGTTCTTC. Protein product: CASSQVFGLAVYSYNEQFF.